What follows are 19 T cell receptor beta chains derived from one specimen sequenced in a study of human T cells and chemical hapten exposure. One entry per CDR3 protein results from TCRdb running MiXCR on the RACE reads. The data contain 79,000 or so distinct CDR3 sequences, 25% to 40% of them singletons. Time point given: patch test 1, 2 weeks after DPC sensitization. Specified treatment: therapeutic diphenylcyclopropenone sensitization with weekly scalp DPC. The sample was whole blood, taken in connection with sensitization to the hapten diphenylcyclopropenone (DPC). These receptors all come from a man in his forties or fifties with alopecia areata. Some clones in this sample may be carry-over from other donors' samples.

The sample holds a few counts of this clonotype. This chain links TRBV20-1 with TRBJ1-6, with D possibly TRBD1 on 6 matching bases. CDR3 length equals 14 residues. The V gene's germline CDR1 is DFQATT and CDR2 SNEGSKA (reference sequence). V lost 7 bases and J lost 0, with 10 bases in between. The CDR3 DNA reads TGCAGTGGGGGGGCGCGCTCCTATAATTCACCCCTCCACTTT. This encodes CSGGARSYNSPLHF.

This chain joins TRBV20-1 and TRBJ2-5; possibly TRBD2 for D (6 bases). The germline V gene has CDR1 DFQATT and CDR2 SNEGSKA (reference sequence). The length of the CDR3 is 15 residues. The V gene lost 2 bases and the J gene lost 3 bases, with 16 bases spanning the gap. CDR3 residues: CSARKRASAEETQYF. CDR3 in DNA: TGCAGTGCTAGAAAACGGGCTAGCGCGGAAGAGACCCAGTACTTC.

This clonotype turned up a few times. The chain employs TRBV27 and TRBJ2-7, with TRBD2 matching 8 bases. Trimming took 5 bases from V and 0 from J; bases not matched to a gene: 6. CDR3 size: 15 residues. Germline assignment: CDR1 MNHEY and CDR2 SMNVEV (reference sequence). This CDR3 reads CASSTGLVSSYEQYF. CDR3 DNA: TGTGCCAGCAGTACGGGACTAGTAAGCTCCTACGAGCAGTACTTC.

CDR3 DNA sequence: TGTGCCAGCAGCCCCGGACGGGCCTACGAGCAGTACTTC. Encoded protein: CASSPGRAYEQYF. This chain connects TRBV7-9 to TRBJ2-7; D unclear. This CDR3 has 13 residues. Germline V lookup: CDR1 SEHNR, CDR2 FQNEAQ (reference sequence). V was clipped by 5 bases and J by 2 bases, with 10 bases between them.

The chain couples TRBV6-5 to TRBJ2-1, with D perhaps matching TRBD1 or TRBD2 (5 bases each). Germline CDR1 MNHEY, CDR2 SVGAGI. Trimming left V 6 bases short and J 2 bases short, with 14 bases between. The CDR3 has 15 residues. CDR3 amino acids: CASSPGRITYNEQFF. The CDR3 nucleotides are TGTGCCAGCAGCCCGGGACGCATAACCTACAATGAGCAGTTCTTC.

This clonotype has only one observation. J is TRBJ1-1 and V is TRBV12-3 or TRBV12-4; 10 positions match TRBD1. Losses at the gene ends were 7 bases for V and 4 bases for J; bases not matched to a gene: 3. The length of the CDR3 is 13 residues. The CDR3: CASKGQGGTEAFF. The CDR3 bases are TGTGCCAGCAAAGGACAGGGGGGCACTGAAGCTTTCTTT.

The rearrangement links TRBV5-6 to TRBJ2-5, with TRBD2 matching 13 bases. The V and J ends lost 3 bases and 5 bases, in that order; junction bases with no gene match: 7. The CDR3 totals 16 residues. CDR1 SGHDT and CDR2 YYEEEE come from the germline V gene. As DNA, the CDR3 is TGTGCCAGCAGCTCACTAGCGGGAGGGGCCCCGGAGACCCAGTACTTC. Protein: CASSSLAGGAPETQYF.

V and J are TRBV7-6 and TRBJ2-2, with a possible D match to TRBD2 (6 bases). The length of the CDR3 is 15 residues. The germline V and J ends were trimmed by 0 bases and 1 base, with 6 bases remaining between them. CDR1 is SGHVS, CDR2 FNYEAQ, per germline. CDR3 loop: CASSLASGNTGELFF. For the CDR3, the DNA is TGTGCCAGCAGCTTAGCTAGCGGGAACACCGGGGAGCTGTTTTTT.

With respect to this clonotype: The junction does not match germline at one end; this may be a read error. V usage is TRBV12-3 or TRBV12-4 and J usage is TRBJ1-1; possible D gene TRBD1, 5 bases. This CDR3 comprises 16 residues. The CDR3 sequence: CASSLPYRTQNTETFF. Written as DNA, the CDR3 is TGTGCCAGCAGTTTACCTTACAGGACCCAGAACACTGAAACTTTCTTT.

This chain joins TRBV27 and TRBJ1-1; TRBD1 might be the D (6 bases). CDR3 length: 16 amino acids. The V and J ends lost 3 bases and 5 bases respectively, with 19 bases between them. The germline V gene has CDR1 MNHEY and CDR2 SMNVEV (reference sequence). The CDR3 sequence: CASSFLTGGGFTEAFF. The CDR3 bases are TGTGCCAGCAGTTTTCTCACTGGGGGGGGCTTTACTGAAGCTTTCTTT.

The rearrangement uses TRBV2 and TRBJ2-3; D uncertain. The ends were cut back, 2 bases at V and 0 bases at J, with 9 bases in the middle. Per the germline V gene, CDR1 is SNHLY and CDR2 is FYNNEI. The CDR3 extends over 15 amino acids. The CDR3 sequence: CASSEMGTSTDTQYF. The DNA for the CDR3 is TGTGCCAGCAGTGAAATGGGCACTAGCACAGATACGCAGTATTTT. Full variable domain (missing parts from reference TRBV2 and TRBJ2-3): EPEVTQTPSHQVTQMGQEVILRCVPISNHLYFYWYRQILGQKVEFLVSFYNNEISEKSEIFDDQFSVERPDGSNFTLKIRSTKLEDSAMYFCASSEMGTSTDTQYFGPGTRLTVL.

DNA for the CDR3: TGTGCCAGCAGCCGTGGGCGCAGGGACAATGAGCAGTTCTTC. It specifies CASSRGRRDNEQFF. The chain couples TRBV7-9 to TRBJ2-1; possible D gene TRBD1, 5 bases. The germline V gene encodes CDR1 SEHNR and CDR2 FQNEAQ (reference sequence). This CDR3 is built from 14 residues. Trimming pared 5 bases from V and 5 bases from J, leaving 13 bases between.

V and J are TRBV28 and TRBJ2-7; D is unresolved. The CDR3 runs to 11 residues. V was clipped by 5 bases and J by 5 bases, with 7 bases between them. Germline CDR1 reads MDHEN; CDR2 reads SYDVKM. DNA for the CDR3: TGTGCCAGCAGTCGTGACGACGAGCAGTACTTC. Residues: CASSRDDEQYF.

Only a few counts were recorded for this clonotype. This chain uses TRBV5-1 with TRBJ2-3, with unresolved D. Germline assignment: CDR1 SGHRS and CDR2 YFSETQ. Trimming took 5 bases from V and 0 from J, leaving 7 bases between them. The length of the CDR3 is 13 residues. CDR3 DNA sequence: TGCGCCAGCAGAACCGGTAGCACAGATACGCAGTATTTT. Its protein is CASRTGSTDTQYF.

For the CDR3, the DNA is TGCGCCAGCAGCTGGGGTGAGCCCTACAATGAGCAGTTCTTC. This sequence encodes CASSWGEPYNEQFF. The genes are TRBV5-1 and TRBJ2-1; D ambiguous. The CDR3 spans 14 residues. Germline CDR1 SGHRS, CDR2 YFSETQ. The V end was cut by 3 bases, the J end by 2 bases, with 9 bases between. Variable domain in full (rest from reference TRBV5-1 and TRBJ2-1): KAGVTQTPRYLIKTRGQQVTLSCSPISGHRSVSWYQQTPGQGLQFLFEYFSETQRNKGNFPGRFSGRQFSNSRSEMNVSTLELGDSALYLCASSWGEPYNEQFFGPGTRLTVL.

The CDR3 DNA is TGTGCCAGCAGCTTAACCAGGAACATTCAGTACTTC. It specifies CASSLTRNIQYF. V usage is TRBV11-2 and J usage is TRBJ2-4; D is ambiguous. Germline CDR1 and CDR2: SGHAT and FQNNGV. Trimming took off 2 bases at V and 7 bases at J, with 6 bases between the two ends. The CDR3 covers 12 residues.

The sample holds a few counts of this clonotype. CDR3 in DNA: TGCAGTGCTAGAGATCCGGAAGGGGGCGATGAGCAGTTCTTC. Protein: CSARDPEGGDEQFF. The rearrangement links TRBV20-1 to TRBJ2-1; TRBD1 matches at 7 bases. The CDR3 sequence is 14 residues long. J lost 8 bases, V lost 0 bases, and 7 bases had no gene match. Germline V gives CDR1 DFQATT, CDR2 SNEGSKA (reference sequence).

The rearrangement links TRBV6-5 to TRBJ2-5; 10 nucleotides line up with TRBD2. The germline V gene has CDR1 MNHEY and CDR2 SVGAGI. The CDR3 covers 14 residues. Trimming removed 6 bases from V and 5 bases from J; junction bases left unmatched: 6. In nucleotides, the CDR3 is TGTGCCAGCAGGTCAGCGGGAGGGCCGGAGACCCAGTACTTC. It is translated as CASRSAGGPETQYF.

CDR3 DNA sequence: TGTGCCAGCAGCTCCCTCAGGGACCGCGCGAACACCGGGGAGCTGTTTTTT. As protein: CASSSLRDRANTGELFF. V gene TRBV7-2 combines with J gene TRBJ2-2; either TRBD1 or TRBD2 may fit D (5 bases each). Germline CDR1 is SGHTA and CDR2 is FQGNSA. CDR3 size: 17 residues. V lost 4 bases to trimming and J lost 0 bases, with 15 bases between them.